A selection of T cell receptor beta chains follows, all from one sample in a study of human T cells and chemical hapten exposure. TCRdb re-analysed the RACE reads in MiXCR, keeping a single row per CDR3 protein. The sample contains under 400,000 distinct CDR3 sequences, approximately 5.1% of which appear only once. The sequencing here drew on whole blood, taken in connection with sensitization to the hapten diphenylcyclopropenone (DPC). These receptor sequences come from a woman in her fifties or sixties with alopecia areata. Some clones in this sample may be carry-over from other donors' samples. CDR3s include the opening cysteine and the closing phenylalanine or tryptophan. Fields, in order: J gene, V gene, D gene, clone size, CDR3 protein, CDR3 DNA. D genes are given only for firm matches. Clone size is stated in some rows and not others, as once, few, many or a class when expanded.

>TRBJ1-1|TRBV12-3/TRBV12-4|.|many
CASTPPGRAWSTEAFF
TGTGCCAGCACTCCCCCCGGGAGGGCCTGGAGCACTGAAGCTTTCTTT
>TRBJ1-1|TRBV6-2/TRBV6-3|.|.
CASIGWTEAFF
TGTGCCAGCATAGGGTGGACTGAAGCTTTCTTT
>TRBJ1-2|TRBV27|.|few
CASSLFLNYGYTF
TGTGCCAGCAGTTTATTCCTCAACTATGGCTACACCTTC
>TRBJ2-1|TRBV7-6|TRBD2|many
CASSLGGFYNEQFF
TGTGCCAGCAGCTTGGGGGGGTTCTACAATGAGCAGTTCTTC
>TRBJ1-1|TRBV12-3/TRBV12-4|.|many
CASQGRENTEAFF
TGTGCCAGCCAGGGACGGGAGAACACTGAAGCTTTCTTT
>TRBJ2-1|TRBV9|TRBD1|many
CASSASGTGMDEQFF
TGTGCCAGCAGCGCTTCCGGGACAGGGATGGATGAGCAGTTCTTC
>TRBJ2-1|TRBV4-2|.|few
CASSSMGGPSNEQFF
TGTGCCAGCAGCTCTATGGGGGGGCCCTCCAATGAGCAGTTCTTC
>TRBJ2-3|TRBV11-2|.|few
CASSLGPADTDTQYF
TGTGCCAGCAGCTTAGGGCCGGCGGACACAGATACGCAGTATTTT
>TRBJ2-1|TRBV20-1|.|many
CSASYSSYNEQFF
TGCAGTGCTAGCTACTCCTCCTACAATGAGCAGTTCTTC
>TRBJ2-2|TRBV29-1|TRBD1|.
CSVVRGPGGELFF
TGCAGCGTTGTAAGGGGGCCGGGCGGGGAGCTGTTTTTT
>TRBJ1-1|TRBV10-3|.|few
CAISDRVNNTEAFF
TGTGCCATCAGTGACAGGGTCAACAACACTGAAGCTTTCTTT
>TRBJ2-4|TRBV21-1|.|many
CASSKAGRGKNIQYF
TGTGCCAGCAGCAAAGCGGGCAGGGGCAAAAACATTCAGTACTTC
>TRBJ1-1|TRBV18|.|.
CASSLKEVLNTEAFF
TGTGCCAGCTCGCTAAAGGAAGTCTTGAACACTGAAGCTTTCTTT
>TRBJ1-2|TRBV12-3/TRBV12-4|.|many
CASSRERGIGGYTF
TGTGCCAGCAGCCGGGAGCGCGGAATAGGTGGCTACACCTTC
>TRBJ1-1|TRBV2|.|.
CASSDGDWRTEAFF
TGTGCCAGCAGTGACGGGGACTGGAGGACTGAAGCTTTCTTT
>TRBJ2-3|TRBV21-1|.|many
CASLGGQGADTQYF
TGTGCCAGCCTCGGGGGACAGGGGGCAGATACGCAGTATTTT
>TRBJ2-1|TRBV9|TRBD2|many
CASSVEAGVQFF
TGTGCCAGCAGCGTAGAAGCGGGAGTACAGTTCTTC
>TRBJ2-6|TRBV23-1|TRBD2|many
CASSQSSSGGAGANVLTF
TGCGCCAGCAGTCAATCGTCTAGCGGGGGGGCCGGGGCCAACGTCCTGACTTTC
>TRBJ1-1|TRBV6-1|.|many
CASTERFEAFF
TGTGCCAGCACAGAGAGGTTTGAAGCTTTCTTT
>TRBJ1-4|TRBV20-1|TRBD1|few
CSFEQGAGKLFF
TGCAGTTTTGAACAGGGGGCTGGAAAACTGTTTTTT
>TRBJ1-2|TRBV18|TRBD1|.
CASSPMPGTGNGYTF
TGTGCCAGCTCACCTATGCCCGGGACAGGGAATGGCTACACCTTC
>TRBJ1-1|TRBV6-5|.|many
CASSYSTTPMVEAFF
TGTGCCAGCAGTTACTCGACGACACCTATGGTTGAAGCTTTCTTT
>TRBJ1-1|TRBV24-1|.|many
CAIPGGFRKMNTEAFF
TGTGCCATCCCCGGAGGGTTCCGAAAGATGAACACTGAAGCTTTCTTT
>TRBJ2-2|TRBV6-6|TRBD2|.
CASSYLSGENTGELFF
TGTGCCAGCAGTTACCTGAGCGGGGAGAACACCGGGGAGCTGTTTTTT
>TRBJ1-1|TRBV29-1|.|many
CSGAGTEAFF
TGCAGCGGGGCCGGCACTGAAGCTTTCTTT
>TRBJ2-1|TRBV6-2/TRBV6-3|TRBD2|many
CASSYSGAGQQFF
TGTGCCAGCAGTTACTCCGGAGCGGGACAGCAGTTCTTC
>TRBJ2-3|TRBV5-5|.|few
CASSLGPTPDTQYF
TGTGCCAGCAGCTTGGGGCCGACGCCAGATACGCAGTATTTT
>TRBJ1-5|TRBV12-3/TRBV12-4|.|.
CASSPQGIPRQPQHF
TGTGCCAGCAGCCCGCAGGGTATCCCAAGGCAGCCCCAGCATTTT
>TRBJ2-3|TRBV28|.|many
CASSQGRDTQYF
TGTGCCAGCAGCCAAGGGCGAGATACGCAGTATTTT
>TRBJ2-2|TRBV29-1|.|.
CSFCRGAGTGELFF
TGCAGCTTTTGCAGAGGGGCAGGCACCGGGGAGCTGTTTTTT
>TRBJ1-5|TRBV30|TRBD1|.
CAWSPTGQGAQHF
TGTGCCTGGAGTCCAACAGGACAGGGGGCCCAGCATTTT
>TRBJ1-2|TRBV5-1|TRBD1|many
CASSLGTGGVYGYTF
TGCGCCAGCAGCTTGGGGACAGGGGGCGTCTATGGCTACACCTTC
>TRBJ1-2|TRBV7-9|.|.
CASSPPLPANYGYTF
TGTGCCAGCAGCCCTCCCCTACCAGCTAACTATGGCTACACCTTC
>TRBJ2-1|TRBV4-2|TRBD2|few
CASSQEGGLAGPHNEQFF
TGTGCCAGCAGCCAGGAGGGGGGACTAGCGGGGCCTCATAATGAGCAGTTCTTC